Listed here are 9 T cell receptor beta chains from one sample, sequenced in a study of T cell repertoires in cytomegalovirus infection. Using its own MiXCR run on the reads, TCRdb lists one record per CDR3 protein. The sample contains 740,000 or so distinct CDR3 sequences, about a third of which appear only once. Sequencing was carried out using PBMCs. The receptors shown here come from a human donor in good health (CMV status not recorded). Some clones in this sample may be carry-over from other donors' samples.

Note on this clonotype: An end of the junction differs from the germline gene, which may be a read error. The chain recombines TRBV7-2 with TRBJ1-6, with a tentative D call TRBD1 (6 bases). Germline values: CDR1 SGHTA, CDR2 FQGNSA. CDR3 length: 16 amino acids. The CDR3 loop reads CACSFERGVRHSPLHF. DNA of the CDR3: TGTGCCTGCAGCTTCGAAAGGGGGGTTCGGCATTCACCCCTCCACTTT.

The rearrangement links TRBV19 to TRBJ1-3, with a possible D match to TRBD1 (6 bases). Trimming left V 10 bases short and J 7 bases short, with 20 bases between. The CDR3 totals 14 residues. Germline V gives CDR1 LNHDA, CDR2 SQIVND (reference sequence). In nucleotides, the CDR3 is TGTGCCACCCGAGCGCGGGGGCTGAGGAACACCATATATTTT. Translation: CATRARGLRNTIYF.

The chain combines TRBV7-6 with TRBJ2-1; D possibly corresponds to TRBD1 (6 bases). Looked up from germline, CDR1 is SGHVS and CDR2 is FNYEAQ. CDR3 length: 16 residues. V lost 3 bases and J lost 2, with 14 bases in between. DNA of the CDR3: TGTGCCAGCAGCTTGGGGGCAGGGACAACCTACAATGAGCAGTTCTTC. Encoded protein: CASSLGAGTTYNEQFF. The variable domain in full, with the rest retrieved from reference TRBV7-6 and TRBJ2-1, is GAGVSQSPRYKVTKRGQDVALRCDPISGHVSLYWYRQALGQGPEFLTYFNYEAQQDKSGLPNDRFSAERPEGSISTLTIQRTEQRDSAMYRCASSLGAGTTYNEQFFGPGTRLTVL.

This clonotype has only a few counts. The chain combines TRBV7-2 with TRBJ1-3; D remains unclear. Trimming removed 5 bases at V and 4 bases at J, with 9 bases between. CDR1 and CDR2 from the germline V gene are SGHTA and FQGNSA. The CDR3 totals 13 residues. The CDR3 is CASSRRRGNTIYF. The CDR3 nucleotides are TGTGCCAGCAGCCGTAGGCGAGGAAACACCATATATTTT.

This clonotype has a handful of counts. The chain uses TRBV19 and TRBJ2-1, with D perhaps being TRBD1 or TRBD2 (5 bases each). Germline V lookup: CDR1 LNHDA, CDR2 SQIVND (reference sequence). Trimming took off 3 bases at V and 2 bases at J, with 17 bases between the two ends. The CDR3 runs 17 residues. The CDR3 nucleotides are TGTGCCAGTAGTATTTATCGGGGCCAGGGACCCTACAATGAGCAGTTCTTC. Translating it yields CASSIYRGQGPYNEQFF.

The rearrangement joins TRBV24-1 to TRBJ2-6; no clear D. V lost 3 bases and J lost 0, with 8 bases in between. The CDR3 consists of 16 residues. Germline assignment: CDR1 KGHDR and CDR2 SFDVKD. The CDR3 reads CATSDLSVSGANVLTF. Here the CDR3 DNA reads TGTGCCACCAGTGATCTGAGTGTCTCTGGGGCCAACGTCCTGACTTTC.

J is TRBJ1-1 and V is TRBV12-3 or TRBV12-4, with 7 bases fitting TRBD1. CDR3 length: 14 residues. The V and J ends lost 6 bases and 4 bases, in that order; junction bases with no gene match: 8. The CDR3 loop reads CASRNRGFGTEAFF. CDR3 DNA sequence: TGTGCCAGCAGGAACAGGGGATTTGGCACTGAAGCTTTCTTT.

The gene calls are TRBV4-1 and TRBJ2-7; 7 bases line up with TRBD2. The ends lost 5 bases at V and 5 bases at J; junction bases unmatched: 9. Germline assignment: CDR1 MGHRA and CDR2 YSYEKL. The CDR3 extends over 14 amino acids. The CDR3 DNA sequence: TGCGCCAGCAGCGGGTCGGGGGGAAACGACGAGCAGTACTTC. This codes for CASSGSGGNDEQYF.

V and J are TRBV11-2 and TRBJ1-2; D is perhaps TRBD1 (5 bases). V was shortened by 5 bases and J by 6 bases, with 13 bases between the two germline ends. CDR3 length: 13 residues. CDR1 is SGHAT and CDR2 is FQNNGV in the germline V gene. Written as DNA, the CDR3 is TGTGCCAGCAGCCCCCGGACATCAGATGGCTACACCTTC. This codes for CASSPRTSDGYTF. Drawing the rest from reference TRBV11-2 and TRBJ1-2, the complete variable domain is EAGVAQSPRYKIIEKRQSVAFWCNPISGHATLYWYQQILGQGPKLLIQFQNNGVVDDSQLPKDRFSAERLKGVDSTLKIQPAKLEDSAVYLCASSPRTSDGYTFGSGTRLTVV.